These T cell receptor beta chains were read from a single sample in a study of blood T cell repertoires in COVID-19. The protocol was immunoSEQ multiplex PCR, while the TCRdb copy is restricted to in-frame clones and leaves out a portion. This repertoire shows a few hundred thousand clones, around 86% found once; its top ten account for approximately 5%. Sequencing was done on a sample of PBMCs or T cells enriched from blood (not recorded which). The origin of the receptors is a woman in her 50s who had recovered from COVID-19. Each CDR3 is given with its conserved first and last residue. A D gene is named only where the DNA matches it firmly. Size is omitted from some rows. Given values are once, few, many or a class for expanded clones.

NA NA 13 TRBJ1-1 TRBV5-1 CASSFQDLGEAFF TGCGCCAGCAGCTTTCAGGATTTGGGTGAAGCTTTCTTT
NA NA 14 TRBJ1-1 TRBV6-5 CASRKTGIQSEAFF TGTGCCAGTAGGAAAACAGGGATTCAGTCTGAAGCTTTCTTT
NA NA 14 TRBJ1-4 TRBV2 CASRPGGTNEKLFF TGTGCCAGCCGACCCGGGGGGACTAATGAAAAACTGTTTTTT
NA TRBD1 12 TRBJ1-1 TRBV6-5 CASSFGDSGAFF TGTGCCAGCAGTTTTGGGGACAGCGGAGCTTTCTTT
NA NA 10 TRBJ2-7 TRBV20-1 CSARASEQYF TGCAGTGCTAGGGCTTCCGAGCAGTACTTC
NA TRBD1 15 TRBJ1-1 TRBV7-2 CASSLSGTVDTEAFF TGTGCCAGCAGCTTAAGTGGGACAGTTGACACTGAAGCTTTCTTT
NA NA 13 TRBJ1-1 TRBV30 CAWSGADGTEAFF TGTGCCTGGAGTGGAGCGGATGGCACTGAAGCTTTCTTT
NA TRBD2 16 TRBJ2-3 TRBV7-2 CASKRLAGIVTDTQYF TGTGCCAGCAAAAGACTAGCGGGAATAGTCACAGATACGCAGTATTTT
NA NA 12 TRBJ1-2 TRBV30 CAWYPTGDGYTF TGTGCCTGGTACCCCACCGGAGACGGCTACACCTTC
NA TRBD2 19 TRBJ2-5 TRBV10-2 CASSRTPGLAGVDQETQYF TGCGCCAGCAGTCGAACTCCGGGACTAGCGGGAGTGGACCAAGAGACCCAGTACTTC
NA TRBD1 13 TRBJ1-1 TRBV6-5 CASRTGTNTEAFF TGTGCCAGTCGGACAGGGACGAACACTGAAGCTTTCTTT
NA NA 14 TRBJ1-5 TRBV7-8 CASSPYSDNQPQHF TGTGCCAGCAGCCCTTACAGTGACAATCAGCCCCAGCATTTT
few NA 15 TRBJ1-3 TRBV4-2 CASSQDRTAGNTIYF TGTGCCAGCAGCCAAGATAGGACAGCTGGAAACACCATATATTTT
NA NA 14 TRBJ2-5 TRBV18 CASSPAAGQETQYF TGTGCCAGCTCACCGGCAGCGGGCCAAGAGACCCAGTACTTC
few NA 17 TRBJ1-3 TRBV4-3 CASSQSEAAKSGNTIYF TGCGCCAGCAGCCAGTCTGAAGCCGCGAAATCTGGAAACACCATATATTTT
few NA 14 TRBJ1-2 TRBV2 CASTKLSANYGYTF TGTGCCAGCACCAAACTAAGTGCTAACTATGGCTACACCTTC
NA NA 11 TRBJ1-2 TRBV30 CAWTLGGGYTF TGTGCCTGGACATTGGGGGGAGGCTACACCTTC
once TRBD1 15 TRBJ1-5 TRBV5-1 CASSPGQGVNQPQHF TGCGCCAGCAGTCCTGGACAGGGGGTCAATCAGCCCCAGCATTTT
NA TRBD2 15 TRBJ2-1 TRBV6-2/TRBV6-3 CASSLTGTSFDEQFF TGTGCCAGCAGCCTAACCGGGACTAGCTTCGATGAGCAGTTCTTC
NA TRBD1 16 TRBJ1-2 TRBV13 CASGDRGRGPNYGYTF TGTGCCAGCGGGGACAGGGGCAGAGGTCCCAACTATGGCTACACCTTC
NA TRBD2 19 TRBJ2-2 TRBV4-1 CASSHPPGLAGSNTGELFF TGCGCCAGCAGCCATCCTCCGGGACTAGCGGGCTCGAACACCGGGGAGCTGTTTTTT
once TRBD1 17 TRBJ1-2 TRBV19 CASSVYLSTGYTYGYTF TGTGCCAGTAGCGTATATTTATCGACAGGGTATACCTATGGCTACACCTTC
NA NA 14 TRBJ2-2 TRBV2 CASSETLRTGELFF TGTGCCAGCAGCGAAACACTAAGGACCGGGGAGCTGTTTTTT
NA NA 16 TRBJ1-1 TRBV6-2/TRBV6-3 CASSSWGGRGTTEAFF TGTGCCAGCAGCTCATGGGGGGGGCGAGGTACCACTGAAGCTTTCTTT
few NA 11 TRBJ1-2 TRBV6-2/TRBV6-3 CASSLPPGQSF TGTGCCAGCAGCCTGCCCCCGGGTCAATCCTTC
NA TRBD2 20 TRBJ2-3 TRBV2 CASSESSLTSGRLSTDTQYF TGTGCCAGCAGTGAATCGTCCTTAACTAGCGGGAGGCTTAGCACAGATACGCAGTATTTT
NA TRBD1 14 TRBJ1-4 TRBV6-2/TRBV6-3 CASSRWTGREKLFF TGTGCCAGCAGTCGGTGGACAGGGCGTGAAAAACTGTTTTTT
NA NA 15 TRBJ1-2 TRBV21-1 CASSPGEWCNYGYTF TGTGCCAGCAGTCCAGGGGAATGGTGTAACTATGGCTACACCTTC
NA NA 14 TRBJ1-2 TRBV4-3 CASSPSGLTYGYTF TGCGCCAGCAGCCCATCGGGACTGACCTATGGCTACACCTTC
NA NA 12 TRBJ2-7 TRBV6-5 CASQGHYYEQYF TGTGCCAGCCAAGGACATTACTACGAGCAGTACTTC
once NA 14 TRBJ1-2 TRBV5-8 CASSPNVPSRGYTF TGTGCCAGCAGCCCTAATGTTCCCTCCCGCGGCTACACCTTC
NA TRBD1 13 TRBJ2-7 TRBV19 CASSLPGGSEQYF TGTGCCAGTAGCCTCCCAGGGGGCAGCGAGCAGTACTTC
NA NA 18 TRBJ1-1 TRBV6-2/TRBV6-3 CASSYMSGVQRVNTEAFF TGTGCCAGCAGTTATATGTCGGGAGTCCAACGGGTGAACACTGAAGCTTTCTTT
NA NA 13 TRBJ1-2 TRBV14 CASSLLDSYGYTF TGTGCCAGCAGCCTACTGGACAGCTATGGCTACACCTTC
NA NA 16 TRBJ1-2 TRBV18 CASSPLTGPAYYGYTF TGTGCCAGCTCACCCCTGACAGGACCCGCATACTATGGCTACACCTTC
NA TRBD1 16 TRBJ1-1 TRBV5-6 CASSLGARGLGAEAFF TGTGCCAGCAGCTTGGGGGCCAGGGGGCTTGGGGCTGAAGCTTTCTTT
NA NA 11 TRBJ2-7 TRBV6-5 CASSQGGEQYF TGTGCCAGCAGCCAGGGAGGCGAGCAGTACTTC
NA TRBD2 16 TRBJ2-7 TRBV15 CATSRRTSRYSYEQYF TGTGCCACCAGCCGTCGGACTAGTCGATATTCCTACGAGCAGTACTTC
NA NA 15 TRBJ1-2 TRBV28 CASRLIQGGDYGYTF TGTGCCAGCAGATTAATACAGGGAGGGGACTATGGCTACACCTTC
NA TRBD1 17 TRBJ1-2 TRBV7-2 CASSLSAGTGGNYGYTF TGTGCCAGCAGCTTGAGTGCCGGGACAGGGGGCAACTATGGCTACACCTTC
NA TRBD2 15 TRBJ2-3 TRBV6-6 CASSLIGLATDTQYF TGTGCCAGCAGTTTGATCGGACTAGCGACAGATACGCAGTATTTT
NA TRBD1 16 TRBJ2-1 TRBV7-2 CASSTTGTELYNEQFF TGTGCCAGCAGCACCACCGGGACAGAACTCTACAATGAGCAGTTCTTC
NA TRBD2 15 TRBJ2-2 TRBV30 CAWRPGGRTTGELFF TGTGCCTGGAGGCCCGGCGGGAGAACCACCGGGGAGCTGTTTTTT
NA NA 14 TRBJ1-2 TRBV5-6 CASSLPTGNYGYTF TGTGCCAGCAGCTTGCCCACAGGCAACTATGGCTACACCTTC
NA TRBD1 14 TRBJ1-6 TRBV6-5 CASRVDRVGSPLHF TGTGCCAGCAGAGTCGACAGGGTCGGTTCACCCCTCCACTTT
NA TRBD2 21 TRBJ2-1 TRBV7-3 CASSLTLTGTSGLSSYNEQFF TGTGCCAGCAGCTTAACGTTGACCGGGACTAGCGGGCTGAGCTCCTACAATGAGCAGTTCTTC
NA TRBD1 15 TRBJ1-1 TRBV7-9 CASSRSGQGITEAFF TGTGCCAGCAGCCGATCGGGACAGGGGATCACTGAAGCTTTCTTT
NA TRBD2 14 TRBJ2-7 TRBV27 CASSPGTSGREQYF TGTGCCAGCAGTCCGGGGACTAGCGGGCGCGAGCAGTACTTC
NA NA 15 TRBJ2-1 TRBV4-3 CASSQAYQRRNEQFF TGCGCCAGCAGCCAAGCTTACCAGCGGCGGAATGAGCAGTTCTTC
NA TRBD1 14 TRBJ2-7 TRBV7-9 CATDRDRDFNEQYF TGTGCCACCGACCGGGACAGGGACTTTAACGAGCAGTACTTC
NA NA 15 TRBJ2-5 TRBV7-2 CASSLGGPVQETQYF TGTGCCAGCAGCTTAGGAGGGCCGGTGCAAGAGACCCAGTACTTC
NA NA 15 TRBJ1-2 TRBV19 CASSIDGTGNYGYTF TGTGCCAGTAGTATCGATGGTACAGGGAACTATGGCTACACCTTC
NA NA 15 TRBJ1-1 TRBV19 CASSRTAEMNTEAFF TGTGCCAGTAGTCGGACAGCTGAAATGAACACTGAAGCTTTCTTT